The rows below give T cell receptor beta chains drawn from one sample of a study of blood T cell repertoires in COVID-19. Clones were read by immunoSEQ multiplex PCR, and TCRdb kept only the in-frame ones, dropping some. Here the sample spans 20,000 to 25,000 clones, over 75% being singletons. Sequenced sample: peripheral blood. The receptors here all came from a human donor in a cohort sampled during active COVID-19. Both conserved end residues are part of each CDR3. The D gene is left open where the match is weak. Not every row has a clone size; where given, it reads once, few, many or a size class.

d_gene: TRBD2
v_gene: TRBV9
j_gene: TRBJ2-5
abundance: .
CDR3nt: TGTGCCAGCAGCACCCCCCGGGGACTAGCTCACCAAGAGACCCAGTACTTC
CDR3aa: CASSTPRGLAHQETQYF

d_gene: .
v_gene: TRBV5-1
j_gene: TRBJ2-3
abundance: .
CDR3nt: TGCGCCAGCAGCTCCCTGGGGGGGCGTACAGATACGCAGTATTTT
CDR3aa: CASSSLGGRTDTQYF

d_gene: TRBD2
v_gene: TRBV20-1
j_gene: TRBJ2-3
abundance: .
CDR3nt: TGCAGTGCTAGTATACCAGGGACTAGCGGGACAGGGGGTACGCAGTATTTT
CDR3aa: CSASIPGTSGTGGTQYF

d_gene: .
v_gene: TRBV6-6
j_gene: TRBJ1-1
abundance: few
CDR3nt: TGTGCCAGCAGAACGGTGAACACTGAAGCTTTCTTT
CDR3aa: CASRTVNTEAFF

d_gene: .
v_gene: TRBV6-2/TRBV6-3
j_gene: TRBJ2-2
abundance: .
CDR3nt: TGTGCCAGCAGCCTCGGACAGATTCACACCGGGGAGCTGTTTTTT
CDR3aa: CASSLGQIHTGELFF

d_gene: .
v_gene: TRBV18
j_gene: TRBJ2-7
abundance: .
CDR3nt: TGTGCCAGCTCACCCGACACCTACGAGCAGTACTTC
CDR3aa: CASSPDTYEQYF

d_gene: .
v_gene: TRBV7-8
j_gene: TRBJ1-2
abundance: .
CDR3nt: TGTGCCAGCAGCCAGATTCAGTCGGCAGGGGCTAACTATGGCTACACCTTC
CDR3aa: CASSQIQSAGANYGYTF

d_gene: .
v_gene: TRBV9
j_gene: TRBJ2-2
abundance: .
CDR3nt: TGTGCCAGCAGCGTAACGGCGGGGCTTTTGGCCGGGGAGCTGTTTTTT
CDR3aa: CASSVTAGLLAGELFF

d_gene: .
v_gene: TRBV7-9
j_gene: TRBJ2-1
abundance: .
CDR3nt: TGTGCCAGCAGCTCCCCGAGGCCGATGATAAATGAGCAGTTCTTC
CDR3aa: CASSSPRPMINEQFF

d_gene: TRBD1
v_gene: TRBV24-1
j_gene: TRBJ2-5
abundance: .
CDR3nt: TGTGCCACCAGTGCAGGGGGCCAAGAGACCCAGTACTTC
CDR3aa: CATSAGGQETQYF

d_gene: .
v_gene: TRBV27
j_gene: TRBJ1-2
abundance: .
CDR3nt: TGTGCCAGCAGTCCCCGGGGAGTGTATGGCTACACCTTC
CDR3aa: CASSPRGVYGYTF

d_gene: TRBD1
v_gene: TRBV6-5
j_gene: TRBJ2-7
abundance: few
CDR3nt: TGTGCCAGCAGTTACCGCGCCGGGACAGGGACCTACGAGCAGTACTTC
CDR3aa: CASSYRAGTGTYEQYF

d_gene: .
v_gene: TRBV7-2
j_gene: TRBJ1-1
abundance: .
CDR3nt: TGTGCCAGCAGCCCCAACCGCGGTGAAGCTTTCTTT
CDR3aa: CASSPNRGEAFF

d_gene: .
v_gene: TRBV10-3
j_gene: TRBJ1-5
abundance: .
CDR3nt: TGTGCCATCAGTCAACAGGGTCCAGATAGCAATCAGCCCCAGCATTTT
CDR3aa: CAISQQGPDSNQPQHF

d_gene: .
v_gene: TRBV6-2/TRBV6-3
j_gene: TRBJ1-1
abundance: few
CDR3nt: TGTGCCAGCAGTTACGGAGGGGCCGGTGGCCTGAACACTGAAGCTTTCTTT
CDR3aa: CASSYGGAGGLNTEAFF

d_gene: .
v_gene: TRBV5-5
j_gene: TRBJ2-5
abundance: .
CDR3nt: TGTGCCAGCAGCCGCCGCGGGGTGGGGGAGACCCAGTACTTC
CDR3aa: CASSRRGVGETQYF

d_gene: .
v_gene: TRBV6-5
j_gene: TRBJ1-1
abundance: .
CDR3nt: TGTGCCAGTCGGGGATACACTGAAGCTTTCTTT
CDR3aa: CASRGYTEAFF

d_gene: .
v_gene: TRBV4-2
j_gene: TRBJ2-3
abundance: .
CDR3nt: TGTGCCAGCAGCCAAGGTGGCTCTGGCACAGATACGCAGTATTTT
CDR3aa: CASSQGGSGTDTQYF

d_gene: .
v_gene: TRBV3-1/TRBV3-2
j_gene: TRBJ2-7
abundance: .
CDR3nt: TGTGCCAGCAGCCCGTCTAGCTACGAGCAGTACTTC
CDR3aa: CASSPSSYEQYF

d_gene: TRBD2
v_gene: TRBV28
j_gene: TRBJ2-2
abundance: .
CDR3nt: TGTGCCAGCAGTCCGGGAGGCTATCCCCGGGCCGGGGAGCTGTTTTTT
CDR3aa: CASSPGGYPRAGELFF